This T cell receptor beta chain was recovered during a study of blood T cell repertoires in COVID-19. V was trimmed by 5 bases and J by 0 bases, leaving 15 bases between them. The CDR3 sequence is 15 residues long. CDR1 and CDR2 (germline): SGHNT, YYREEE (reference sequence). TCRdb's table, derived via immunoSEQ multiplex PCR, lists solely in-frame clones and lacks some. The table shows approximately 280,000 clones, with more than 75% occurring only once. The clonotype originates from a woman aged 25-40 years who had recovered from COVID-19. The sample comprised peripheral blood. The chain combines TRBV5-4 with TRBJ2-7; D is undetermined. CDR3: CASSYPGLSSYEQYF. CDR3 bases: TGTGCCAGCAGTTACCCGGGTCTAAGCTCCTACGAGCAGTACTTC.